This T cell receptor beta chain was recorded in a study of T cells in Graves' hyperthyroidism and ophthalmopathy. RNA transcripts provided the source from which TCR beta CDR3 regions were amplified. First-round RT-PCR with HTBI primers amplified the TCR CDR3 region. Using its own MiXCR run on the multiplex PCR reads, TCRdb lists one record per CDR3 protein. Seen here are fewer than 600,000 distinct CDR3 sequences, 13% to 15% observed once, and the top ten hold over 11%. The germline V gene encodes CDR1 MDHEN and CDR2 SYDVKM. CDR3 length: 12 amino acids. With 7 bases removed from V and 3 bases from J, the gap between germline ends came to 6 bases. This clonotype came up many times.

The rearrangement joins TRBV28 to TRBJ2-2; D gene ambiguous. The clonotype originates from a woman aged 40-49 years with Graves' hyperthyroidism. The sample consisted of blood. The CDR3 sequence is CASNPDTGELFF. DNA of the CDR3: TGTGCCAGCAATCCAGACACCGGGGAGCTGTTTTTT. The full variable domain, in which reference TRBV28 and TRBJ2-2 provide the parts outside the CDR3, is DVKVTQSSRYLVKRTGEKVFLECVQDMDHENMFWYRQDPGLGLRLIYFSYDVKMKEKGDIPEGYSVSREKKERFSLILESASTNQTSMYLCASNPDTGELFFGEGSRLTVL.